Shown below are 2 T cell receptor beta chains from a single sample sequenced in a study of blood T cells in healthy people across ages. Combining a sample-barcoded 5' primer with a J-beta primer mix, a second PCR ran for 7 to 11 cycles. TCRdb recomputed calls from the 5' RACE reads with MiXCR, one row per CDR3 protein. The table lists 800,000 to 1,300,000 distinct CDR3 sequences, around 27% of them singletons, with approximately 0.79% in the top ten. These data also formed part of another study, on T cells of mothers and their children.

Sequencing was done on a sample of blood. Every receptor here comes from a girl aged 2 to 10 in good health.

The rearrangement joins TRBV29-1 to TRBJ2-7; D perhaps matches TRBD1 (6 bases). The CDR3 has 12 amino acids. Trimming took off 8 bases at V and 6 bases at J, with 17 bases between the two ends. CDR1 SQVTM and CDR2 ANQGSEA come from the germline V gene. In DNA form, the CDR3 reads TGCAGCTGCACCCAGGGGATTGGCGAGCAGTACTTC. Encoded protein: CSCTQGIGEQYF.

The table lists this clonotype with a few counts. V is TRBV7-2 and J is TRBJ2-4; a weak D match, TRBD2 (6 bases). This CDR3 has 15 residues. V shed 6 bases and J shed 2 bases, with 14 bases lying between them. Germline lookup yields CDR1 SGHTA and CDR2 FQGNSA. CDR3 sequence: CASSVGGATKNIQYF. The CDR3 coding sequence is TGTGCCAGCAGTGTCGGGGGAGCAACCAAAAACATTCAGTACTTC.